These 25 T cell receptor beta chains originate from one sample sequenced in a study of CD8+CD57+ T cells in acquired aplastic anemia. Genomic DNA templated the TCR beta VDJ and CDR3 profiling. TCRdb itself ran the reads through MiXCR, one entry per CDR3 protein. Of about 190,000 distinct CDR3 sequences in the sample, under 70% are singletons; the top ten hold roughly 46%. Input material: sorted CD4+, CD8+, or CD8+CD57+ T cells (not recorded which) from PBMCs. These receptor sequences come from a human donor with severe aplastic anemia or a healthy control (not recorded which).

The CDR3 region has the DNA TGTGCCACCAGCAGAGTGGGTGAGGCTGAAGCTTTCTTT. It yields the protein CATSRVGEAEAFF. The J gene is TRBJ1-1, the V gene TRBV15, with no clear D. From germline, CDR1 is LNHNV and CDR2 YYDKDF (reference sequence). The CDR3 sequence is 13 residues long. Trimming removed 1 base at V and 6 bases at J, with 9 bases between. The whole variable domain, filled in from reference TRBV15 and TRBJ1-1, reads DAMVIQNPRYQVTQFGKPVTLSCSQTLNHNVMYWYQQKSSQAPKLLFHYYDKDFNNEADTPDNFQSRRPNTSFCFLDIRSPGLGDTAMYLCATSRVGEAEAFFGQGTRLTVV.

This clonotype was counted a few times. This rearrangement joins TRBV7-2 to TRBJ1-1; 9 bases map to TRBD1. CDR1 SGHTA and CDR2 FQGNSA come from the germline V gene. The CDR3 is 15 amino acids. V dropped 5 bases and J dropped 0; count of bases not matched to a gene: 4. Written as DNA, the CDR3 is TGTGCCAGCAGCCCGCGGACAGGGGTGAACACTGAAGCTTTCTTT. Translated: CASSPRTGVNTEAFF.

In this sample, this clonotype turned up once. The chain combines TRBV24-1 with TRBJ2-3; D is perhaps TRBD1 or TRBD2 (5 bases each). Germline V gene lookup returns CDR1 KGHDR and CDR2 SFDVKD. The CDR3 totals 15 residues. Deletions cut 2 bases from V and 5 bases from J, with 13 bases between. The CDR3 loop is CATSDWDGAGDTQYF. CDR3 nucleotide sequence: TGTGCCACCAGTGATTGGGACGGGGCGGGAGATACGCAGTATTTT.

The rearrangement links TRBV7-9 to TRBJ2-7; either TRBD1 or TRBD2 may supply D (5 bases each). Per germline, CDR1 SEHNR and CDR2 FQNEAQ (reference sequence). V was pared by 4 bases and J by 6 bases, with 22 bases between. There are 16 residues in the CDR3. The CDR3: CASSSEEAQGWGEQYF. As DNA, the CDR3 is TGTGCCAGCAGCTCAGAGGAGGCGCAGGGTTGGGGCGAGCAGTACTTC.

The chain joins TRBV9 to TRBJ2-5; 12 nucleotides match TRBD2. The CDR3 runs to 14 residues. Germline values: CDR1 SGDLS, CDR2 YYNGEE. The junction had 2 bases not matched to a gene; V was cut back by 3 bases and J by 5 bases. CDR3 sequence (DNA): TGTGCCAGCAGCGAGACTAGCGGGGGTGAGACCCAGTACTTC. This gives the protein CASSETSGGETQYF.

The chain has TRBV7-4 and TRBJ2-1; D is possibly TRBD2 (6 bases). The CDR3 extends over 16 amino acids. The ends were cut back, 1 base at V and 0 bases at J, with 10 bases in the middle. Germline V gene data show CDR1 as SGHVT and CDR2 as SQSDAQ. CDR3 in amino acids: CASSLVSGTSYNEQFF. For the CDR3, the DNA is TGTGCCAGCAGCTTAGTTAGCGGTACCTCCTACAATGAGCAGTTCTTC.

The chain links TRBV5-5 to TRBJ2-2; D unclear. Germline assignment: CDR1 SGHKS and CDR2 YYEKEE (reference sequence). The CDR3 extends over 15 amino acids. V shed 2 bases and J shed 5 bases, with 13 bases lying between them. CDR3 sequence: CASSFSPSRTGELFF. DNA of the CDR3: TGTGCCAGCAGCTTCAGCCCCTCTCGGACCGGGGAGCTGTTTTTT. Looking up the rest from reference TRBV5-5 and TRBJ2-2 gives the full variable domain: DAGVTQSPTHLIKTRGQQVTLRCSPISGHKSVSWYQQVLGQGPQFIFQYYEKEERGRGNFPDRFSARQFPNYSSELNVNALLLGDSALYLCASSFSPSRTGELFFGEGSRLTVL.

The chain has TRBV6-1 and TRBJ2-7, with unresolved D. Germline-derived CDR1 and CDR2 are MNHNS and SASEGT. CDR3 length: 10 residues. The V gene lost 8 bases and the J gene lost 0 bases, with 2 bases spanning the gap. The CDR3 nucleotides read TGTGCCAGCGACTCCTACGAGCAGTACTTC. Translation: CASDSYEQYF.

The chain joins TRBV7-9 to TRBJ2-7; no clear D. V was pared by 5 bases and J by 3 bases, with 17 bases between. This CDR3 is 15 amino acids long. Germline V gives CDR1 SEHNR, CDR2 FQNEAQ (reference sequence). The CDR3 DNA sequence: TGTGCCAGCAGCCAAGAATCCCCTGGATACTACGAGCAGTACTTC. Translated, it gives CASSQESPGYYEQYF.

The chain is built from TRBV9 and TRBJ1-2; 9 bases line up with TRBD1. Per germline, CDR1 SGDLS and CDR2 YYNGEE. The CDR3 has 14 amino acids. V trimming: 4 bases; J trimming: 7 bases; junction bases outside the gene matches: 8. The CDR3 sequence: CASSQQGARTGYTF. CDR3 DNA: TGTGCCAGCAGCCAACAGGGGGCGCGGACTGGCTACACCTTC. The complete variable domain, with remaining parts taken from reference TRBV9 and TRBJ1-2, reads DSGVTQTPKHLITATGQRVTLRCSPRSGDLSVYWYQQSLDQGLQFLIQYYNGEERAKGNILERFSAQQFPDLHSELNLSSLELGDSALYFCASSQQGARTGYTFGSGTRLTVV.

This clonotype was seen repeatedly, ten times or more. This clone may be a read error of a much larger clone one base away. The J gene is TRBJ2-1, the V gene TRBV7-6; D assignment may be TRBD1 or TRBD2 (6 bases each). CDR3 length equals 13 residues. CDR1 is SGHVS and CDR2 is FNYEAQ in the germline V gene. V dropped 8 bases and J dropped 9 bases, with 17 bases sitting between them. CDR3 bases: TGTGCCAGCGGCCCGGAGGGGGACACTGAGCAGTTCTTC. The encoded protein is CASGPEGDTEQFF.

CDR3 in amino acids: CASKRDLASYEQYF. The CDR3, as DNA: TGTGCCAGCAAACGGGACCTAGCAAGCTACGAGCAGTACTTC. This chain connects TRBV6-5 to TRBJ2-7, with D possibly called TRBD1 or TRBD2 (5 bases each). There are 14 residues in the CDR3. V lost 7 bases, J lost 3 bases, and 16 bases lay in between. Germline values: CDR1 MNHEY, CDR2 SVGAGI.

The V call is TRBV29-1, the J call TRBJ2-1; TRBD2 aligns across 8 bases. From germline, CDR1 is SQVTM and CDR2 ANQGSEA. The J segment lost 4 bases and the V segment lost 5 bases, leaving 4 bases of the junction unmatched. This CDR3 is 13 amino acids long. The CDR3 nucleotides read TGCAGCGTTAGCGGGAGAGGGTACAATGAGCAGTTCTTC. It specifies CSVSGRGYNEQFF.

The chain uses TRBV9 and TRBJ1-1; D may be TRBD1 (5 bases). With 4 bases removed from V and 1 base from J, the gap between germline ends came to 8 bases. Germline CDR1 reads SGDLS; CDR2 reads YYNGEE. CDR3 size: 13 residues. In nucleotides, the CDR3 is TGTGCCAGCAGCTGGGGGTCGAACACTGAAGCTTTCTTT. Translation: CASSWGSNTEAFF.

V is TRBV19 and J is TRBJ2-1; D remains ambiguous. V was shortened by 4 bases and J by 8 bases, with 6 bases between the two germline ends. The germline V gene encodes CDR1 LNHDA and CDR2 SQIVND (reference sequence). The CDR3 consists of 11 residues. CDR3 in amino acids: CASSTSYEQFF. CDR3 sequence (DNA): TGTGCCAGTAGTACCAGTTATGAGCAGTTCTTC.

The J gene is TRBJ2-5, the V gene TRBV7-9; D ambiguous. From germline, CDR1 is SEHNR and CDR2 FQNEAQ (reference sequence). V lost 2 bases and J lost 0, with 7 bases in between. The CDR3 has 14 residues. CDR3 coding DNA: TGTGCCAGCAGCTTAAGTGGAAACCAAGAGACCCAGTACTTC. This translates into CASSLSGNQETQYF. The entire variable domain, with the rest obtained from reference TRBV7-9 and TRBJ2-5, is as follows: DTGVSQNPRHKITKRGQNVTFRCDPISEHNRLYWYRQTLGQGPEFLTYFQNEAQLEKSRLLSDRFSAERPKGSFSTLEIQRTEQGDSAMYLCASSLSGNQETQYFGPGTRLLVL.

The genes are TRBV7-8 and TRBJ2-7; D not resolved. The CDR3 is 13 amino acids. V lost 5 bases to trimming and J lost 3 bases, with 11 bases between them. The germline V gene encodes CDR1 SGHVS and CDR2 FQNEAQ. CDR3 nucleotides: TGTGCCAGCAGCCAAGTGTCAGGCTACGAGCAGTACTTC. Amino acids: CASSQVSGYEQYF.

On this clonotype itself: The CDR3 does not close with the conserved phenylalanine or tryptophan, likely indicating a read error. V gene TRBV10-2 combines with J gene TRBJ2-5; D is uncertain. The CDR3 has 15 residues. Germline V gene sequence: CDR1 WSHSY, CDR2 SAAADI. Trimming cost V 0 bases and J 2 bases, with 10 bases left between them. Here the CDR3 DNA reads TGCGCCAGCAGTGAGTCAGGCGATTGGCAAGAGACCCAGTACTCC. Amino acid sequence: CASSESGDWQETQYS.

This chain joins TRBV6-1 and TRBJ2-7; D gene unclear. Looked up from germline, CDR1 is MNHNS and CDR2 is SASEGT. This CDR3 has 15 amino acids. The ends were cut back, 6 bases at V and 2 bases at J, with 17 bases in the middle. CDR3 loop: CASRGGDLGTYEQYF. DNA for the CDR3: TGTGCCAGCAGAGGTGGGGATTTGGGAACCTACGAGCAGTACTTC.

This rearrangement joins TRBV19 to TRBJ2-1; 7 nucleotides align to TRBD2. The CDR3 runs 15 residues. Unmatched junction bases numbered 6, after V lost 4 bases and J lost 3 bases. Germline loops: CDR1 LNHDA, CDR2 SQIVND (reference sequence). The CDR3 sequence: CASSSGSGNYNEQFF. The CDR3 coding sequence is TGTGCCAGTAGTAGCGGGAGTGGGAACTACAATGAGCAGTTCTTC.

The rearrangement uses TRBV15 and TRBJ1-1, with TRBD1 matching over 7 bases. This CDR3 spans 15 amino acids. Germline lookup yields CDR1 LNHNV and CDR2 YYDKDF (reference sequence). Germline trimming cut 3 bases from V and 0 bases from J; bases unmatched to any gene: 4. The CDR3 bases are TGTGCCACCAGCAGTGAGGGGGCACTGAACACTGAAGCTTTCTTT. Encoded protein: CATSSEGALNTEAFF.

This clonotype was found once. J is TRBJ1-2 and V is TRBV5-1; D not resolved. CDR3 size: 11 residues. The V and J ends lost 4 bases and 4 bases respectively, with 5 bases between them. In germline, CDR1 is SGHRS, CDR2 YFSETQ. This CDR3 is CASSDLYGYTF. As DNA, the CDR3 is TGCGCCAGCAGCGACCTCTATGGCTACACCTTC.

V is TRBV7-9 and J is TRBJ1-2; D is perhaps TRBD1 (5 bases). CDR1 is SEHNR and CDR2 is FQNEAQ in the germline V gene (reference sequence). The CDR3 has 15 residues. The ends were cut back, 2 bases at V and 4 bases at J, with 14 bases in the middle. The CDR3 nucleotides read TGTGCCAGCAGCTTAAGCCAGGGCTATATCTATGGCTACACCTTC. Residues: CASSLSQGYIYGYTF. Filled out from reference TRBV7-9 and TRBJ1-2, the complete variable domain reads DTGVSQNPRHKITKRGQNVTFRCDPISEHNRLYWYRQTLGQGPEFLTYFQNEAQLEKSRLLSDRFSAERPKGSFSTLEIQRTEQGDSAMYLCASSLSQGYIYGYTFGSGTRLTVV.

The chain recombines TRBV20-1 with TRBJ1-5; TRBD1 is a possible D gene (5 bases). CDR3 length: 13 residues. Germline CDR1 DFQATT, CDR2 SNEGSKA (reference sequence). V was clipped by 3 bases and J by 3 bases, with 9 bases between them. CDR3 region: CSASTGDNQPQHF. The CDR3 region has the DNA TGCAGTGCTAGTACGGGGGACAATCAGCCCCAGCATTTT.

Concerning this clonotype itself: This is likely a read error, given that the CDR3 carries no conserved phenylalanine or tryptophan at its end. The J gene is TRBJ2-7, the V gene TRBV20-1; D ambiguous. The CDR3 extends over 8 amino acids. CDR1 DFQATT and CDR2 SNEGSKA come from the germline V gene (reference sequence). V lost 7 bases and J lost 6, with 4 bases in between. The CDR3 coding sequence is TGCAGTGAGGGCGAGCAGTACTCC. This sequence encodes CSEGEQYS.